These 10 T cell receptor beta chains were sequenced from one sample in a study of blood T cell repertoires in COVID-19. Using immunoSEQ multiplex PCR, the repertoire was profiled, and TCRdb retains in-frame clones only, with some absent. Of just over 300,000 clones listed, 65% to 90% are singletons. The sequencing input was PBMCs or T cells enriched from blood (not recorded which). All receptors derive from a man under 40 who had recovered from COVID-19.

The rearrangement links TRBV6-8 to TRBJ1-2; no definite D call. This CDR3 has 19 residues. CDR1 and CDR2 from the germline V gene are MNHGY and SAAAGT. The V and J ends lost 7 bases and 3 bases respectively, with 30 bases between them. CDR3 DNA: TGTGCCAGCACTGCTGGCAGGCCCCTTTTGACCCCTTTACACTATGGCTACACCTTC. Translated, it gives CASTAGRPLLTPLHYGYTF.

The rearrangement joins TRBV4-1 to TRBJ2-7; TRBD1 matches at 8 bases. CDR1 is MGHRA and CDR2 is YSYEKL in the germline V gene. This CDR3 comprises 15 residues. V dropped 5 bases and J dropped 7; count of bases not matched to a gene: 13. CDR3 DNA sequence: TGCGCCAGCAGCAATGGACAGGGCCTAAGGAAAGAGCAGTACTTC. This codes for CASSNGQGLRKEQYF.

The chain is built from TRBV6-5 and TRBJ2-1; D is ambiguous. CDR1 and CDR2 (germline): MNHEY, SVGAGI. This CDR3 has 13 residues. V lost 7 bases and J 1 base, leaving 8 bases between the germline ends. CDR3: CASMLASYNEQFF. CDR3 in DNA: TGTGCCAGCATGCTGGCTTCCTACAATGAGCAGTTCTTC.

This sequence joins TRBV19 and TRBJ2-1; D is perhaps TRBD1 (6 bases). The CDR3 totals 14 residues. V gave up 6 bases and J gave up 7 bases, with 16 bases separating them. Germline loops: CDR1 LNHDA, CDR2 SQIVND (reference sequence). CDR3 coding DNA: TGTGCCAGTAGAGTACAGGGTGGGGTGAATGAGCAGTTCTTC. Its protein is CASRVQGGVNEQFF.

This chain uses TRBV5-6 with TRBJ1-2, with no clear D. Trimming took 3 bases from V and 4 from J, leaving 7 bases between them. The germline V gene encodes CDR1 SGHDT and CDR2 YYEEEE. This CDR3 is built from 12 residues. The CDR3 nucleotides are TGTGCCAGCAGCTCCCAATTCTATGGCTACACCTTC. Translated, it gives CASSSQFYGYTF.

This chain uses TRBV6-4 with TRBJ1-1; 7 bases fit TRBD1. Germline CDR1 MRHNA, CDR2 SNTAGT. The V and J ends lost 2 bases and 6 bases, in that order; junction bases with no gene match: 12. The CDR3 is made up of 16 amino acids. The CDR3 DNA reads TGTGCCAGCAGTGACCCCGCGGGAGGGGGCGCCGCTGAAGCTTTCTTT. Translated, it gives CASSDPAGGGAAEAFF.

The J gene is TRBJ2-3, the V gene TRBV11-3, with D maybe TRBD1 (6 bases). CDR3 length: 15 residues. V was trimmed by 5 bases and J by 4 bases, leaving 16 bases between them. Germline V gives CDR1 SGHNT, CDR2 YENEEA. The CDR3 loop is CASSPGGRGPDTQYF. DNA of the CDR3: TGTGCCAGCAGCCCAGGCGGCAGGGGCCCAGATACGCAGTATTTT. The complete variable domain, with remaining parts taken from reference TRBV11-3 and TRBJ2-3, reads EAGVVQSPRYKIIEKKQPVAFWCNPISGHNTLYWYLQNLGQGPELLIRYENEEAVDDSQLPKDRFSAERLKGVDSTLKIQPAELGDSAVYLCASSPGGRGPDTQYFGPGTRLTVL.

The rearrangement links TRBV28 to TRBJ1-3; tentatively, D is TRBD1 (5 bases). CDR1 is MDHEN and CDR2 is SYDVKM in the germline V gene. V lost 4 bases, J lost 2 bases, and 6 bases lay in between. The length of the CDR3 is 13 residues. For the CDR3, the DNA is TGTGCCAGCAGTTCGGGGGCTGGAAACACCATATATTTT. This encodes CASSSGAGNTIYF.

The chain joins TRBV7-9 to TRBJ1-5; the match to TRBD1 covers 9 bases. This CDR3 comprises 16 residues. Germline V gives CDR1 SEHNR, CDR2 FQNEAQ (reference sequence). V was clipped by 4 bases and J by 7 bases; unmatched bases: 11. The CDR3 is CASSYGTGTEGQPQHF. The DNA of the CDR3 is TGTGCCAGCAGCTATGGGACAGGGACGGAGGGACAGCCCCAGCATTTT.

The CDR3 DNA is TGTGCCAGTTCCGGGACAGTCTTCTATGGCTACACCTTC. Its protein product is CASSGTVFYGYTF. The chain uses TRBV21-1 and TRBJ1-2; the table's D call of TRBD1 was not tested on the DNA. TRBV21-1 constitutes a pseudogene. CDR3 length: 13 residues.